This TCR beta chain was found in a study of cytomegalovirus exposure and HLA in healthy donors. CDR1 is LNHDA and CDR2 is SQIVND in the germline V gene (reference sequence). The CDR3 contains 12 residues. Trimming removed 10 bases at V and 1 base at J, with 10 bases between. PCR primers comprised 60 Vbeta and 13 Jbeta primers. Profiling relied on immunoSEQ multiplex PCR, and the TCRdb table lists in-frame clones only, not all of them. Here the sample spans around 270,000 clones, about 80% being singletons. This receptor was obtained from a girl aged 2 to 9 in good health and CMV-seronegative. The chain couples TRBV19 to TRBJ1-2, with TRBD1 as a possible D gene (6 bases). Source material: PBMCs. The CDR3 is CAIWDINYGYTF. CDR3 nucleotides: TGTGCCATCTGGGACATTAACTATGGCTACACCTTC.